This record covers a single T cell receptor (beta chain). Its antigen is unidentified. V lost 1 base to trimming and J lost 8 bases; unmatched junction nucleotides: 10. CDR3 length: 15 residues. Germline assignment: CDR1 SGHTA and CDR2 FQGNSA. Sequenced with the Oncomine TCR Beta short-read assay was DNA taken from cultured CD4+ T cells. TCRdb re-called the PCR reads with MiXCR, one entry per CDR3 protein. The sample gives about 15,000 distinct CDR3 sequences, about 76% of which show up once; 15% to 20% is in the top ten. Specified treatment: roughly 10-day PBMC culture with coronavirus spike peptide pools or control peptides (ViraFEST assay). The data derive from a study of vaccination and CD4 T cells after COVID-19. Looking at the study overall: At a median 72 days (range 14 to 241) after dose two, post-vaccine samples were obtained. Study results and limitations: In convalescent patients, a median about 86% of reactive clones appeared only post-vaccination.

This chain links TRBV7-2 with TRBJ1-2, with 7 bases aligning to TRBD1. This TCR was sampled from a human donor who had recovered from COVID-19. Sequencing input: CD4+ T cells from blood, cultured in vitro. The CDR3 coding sequence is TGTGCCAGCAGCTTAGTGGCAGGGGGAGCCTTGGGCTACACCTTC. This translates into CASSLVAGGALGYTF. The whole variable domain, remainder taken from reference TRBV7-2 and TRBJ1-2, is GAGVSQSPSNKVTEKGKDVELRCDPISGHTALYWYRQSLGQGLEFLIYFQGNSAPDKSGLPSDRFSAERTGGSVSTLTIQRTQQEDSAVYLCASSLVAGGALGYTFGSGTRLTVV.